This TCR beta chain was recovered during a study of shared clonotypes between healthy human individuals. The assay was immunoSEQ multiplex PCR, and TCRdb's table has in-frame clones only and misses some. This table holds around 1.5 million clones, 95% to 99% found once. Germline V lookup: CDR1 SNHLY, CDR2 FYNNEI. V was clipped by 6 bases and J by 4 bases; unmatched bases: 7. This CDR3 spans 15 amino acids. This clone has ten or more counts. What was sequenced was naive CD4+ T cells sorted from blood. The subset: CD45RA+ positively selected. The chain couples TRBV2 to TRBJ2-3, with 10 nucleotides matching TRBD2. The source is a man aged 25-45 years in good health. As DNA, the CDR3 is TGTGCCAGCAGGGAGGGGCTAGCGGGAGCAGATACGCAGTATTTT. Its translation: CASREGLAGADTQYF.